The 26 T cell receptor beta chains reported below all come from one sample, sequenced in a study of blood T cell repertoires in COVID-19 (TCRdb year 2020). Library creation used the immunoSEQ multiplex PCR assay. TCRdb took this table from immuneACCESS and kept in-frame rearrangements with V and J called. Such tables lack part of the clones; where checked against another copy, unresolved V genes explain under half of the gap, and the rest is unexplained. Present in this sample are 150,000 or so clones, roughly nine tenths of which were seen just once. The ten most abundant clones make up more than 25% of the sample. Sequencing was done on a sample of peripheral blood. These receptors were collected from a man aged 60 to 69 with acute or convalescent COVID-19.

In DNA, the CDR3 is TGTGCCAGCAGCTTAGGACACCTCTCCCCCCTCCACTTT. Amino acids: CASSLGHLSPLHF. The chain joins TRBV11-2 to TRBJ1-6; D gene unclear. Trimming took off 1 base at V and 13 bases at J, with 11 bases between the two ends. The CDR3 is 13 amino acids. Germline assignment: CDR1 SGHAT and CDR2 FQNNGV.

On this clone itself: This same CDR3 is encoded by further DNA sequences in the sample. The rearrangement joins TRBV19 to TRBJ1-1, with a tentative D call TRBD1 (6 bases). The CDR3 totals 14 residues. Germline CDR1 is LNHDA and CDR2 is SQIVND (reference sequence). Trimming removed 0 bases at V and 1 base at J, with 6 bases between. The CDR3, as DNA: TGTGCCAGTAGTATAGACAGGGGGAACACTGAAGCTTTCTTT. This gives the protein CASSIDRGNTEAFF.

This chain uses TRBV4-3 with TRBJ1-2; 7 positions agree with TRBD1. There are 19 residues in the CDR3. Germline V gene lookup returns CDR1 LGHNA and CDR2 YSLEER. J gave up 3 bases and V 0 bases, and 16 bases lay outside the gene matches. The CDR3 DNA follows: TGCGCCAGCAGCCAAGAGAGGGGAGACAGGGCCCCCTGGTACTATGGCTACACCTTC. This encodes CASSQERGDRAPWYYGYTF.

V gene TRBV10-3 combines with J gene TRBJ2-7, with 10 positions matching TRBD1. The CDR3 length is 17 residues. V lost 2 bases to trimming and J lost 5 bases; unmatched junction nucleotides: 12. Per the germline V gene, CDR1 is ENHRY and CDR2 is SYGVKD. CDR3 amino acids: CAISESVGTGDRNEQYF. The DNA of the CDR3 is TGTGCCATCAGTGAGAGCGTCGGGACAGGGGATCGGAACGAGCAGTACTTC.

The chain couples TRBV28 to TRBJ1-3; possible D gene TRBD1, 5 bases. With 8 bases removed from V and 0 bases from J, the gap between germline ends came to 11 bases. This CDR3 has 14 residues. The germline V gene encodes CDR1 MDHEN and CDR2 SYDVKM. The CDR3 sequence is CASWGDPSGNTIYF. The DNA of the CDR3 is TGTGCCAGCTGGGGGGATCCCTCTGGAAACACCATATATTTT.

The genes are TRBV2 and TRBJ1-1; D is undetermined. CDR1 and CDR2 (germline): SNHLY, FYNNEI. V lost 7 bases to trimming and J lost 0 bases, with 3 bases between them. The CDR3 sequence is 11 residues long. For the CDR3, the DNA is TGTGCCAGCACGGTGAACACTGAAGCTTTCTTT. Amino acid sequence: CASTVNTEAFF.

The chain links TRBV3-1 (or the pseudogene TRBV3-2) to TRBJ2-3, with TRBD1 matching 9 bases. The CDR3 extends over 17 amino acids. V was pared by 4 bases and J by 3 bases, with 11 bases of the junction left unmatched. Germline values: CDR1 LGHDT, CDR2 YNNKEL (reference sequence). CDR3 nucleotides: TGTGCCAGCAGCCTCAGCGGGACAGGGATTCGTACAGATACGCAGTATTTT. As protein: CASSLSGTGIRTDTQYF.

The chain combines TRBV9 with TRBJ2-2; D unclear. Deletions cut 3 bases from V and 4 bases from J, with 10 bases between. CDR3 length: 14 residues. Germline V lookup: CDR1 SGDLS, CDR2 YYNGEE. CDR3 sequence reads: CASSAAAATGELFF. CDR3 in DNA: TGTGCCAGCAGCGCGGCGGCCGCCACCGGGGAGCTGTTTTTT.

This rearrangement joins TRBV7-9 to TRBJ1-1; D remains ambiguous. V lost 5 bases, J lost 4 bases, and 11 bases lay in between. Germline lookup yields CDR1 SEHNR and CDR2 FQNEAQ (reference sequence). This CDR3 comprises 13 residues. The CDR3 here is CASSTQPGTEAFF. The CDR3 DNA is TGTGCCAGCAGCACCCAACCCGGCACTGAAGCTTTCTTT. Drawing the rest from reference TRBV7-9 and TRBJ1-1, the complete variable domain is DTGVSQNPRHKITKRGQNVTFRCDPISEHNRLYWYRQTLGQGPEFLTYFQNEAQLEKSRLLSDRFSAERPKGSFSTLEIQRTEQGDSAMYLCASSTQPGTEAFFGQGTRLTVV.

The chain combines TRBV24-1 with TRBJ2-1, with a weak D call TRBD2 (7 bases). CDR3 length: 15 amino acids. Germline CDR1 KGHDR, CDR2 SFDVKD. Between the trimmed V and J ends, which lost 4 bases and 7 bases, there was a span of 16 bases. Written as DNA, the CDR3 is TGTGCCACCAGTGAGGCCCGGGGGGCTCCGAATGAGCAGTTCTTC. This encodes CATSEARGAPNEQFF.

The gene calls are TRBV20-1 and TRBJ1-6; D is perhaps TRBD1 (6 bases). This CDR3 is 15 amino acids long. V was clipped by 3 bases and J by 4 bases, with 13 bases between them. Looked up from germline, CDR1 is DFQATT and CDR2 is SNEGSKA (reference sequence). The CDR3, as DNA: TGCAGTGCTAGTGCAGGGGATCCATATAATTCACCCCTCCACTTT. Its protein is CSASAGDPYNSPLHF.

The rearrangement links TRBV24-1 to TRBJ2-7, with 7 bases that match TRBD1. In germline, CDR1 is KGHDR, CDR2 SFDVKD. CDR3 size: 12 residues. Losses at the gene ends were 7 bases for V and 4 bases for J; bases not matched to a gene: 3. For the CDR3, the DNA is TGTGCCACCAGCACGGACAGGTACGAGCAGTACGTC. As protein: CATSTDRYEQYV.

The V call is TRBV18, the J call TRBJ1-2; 8 bases are a match to TRBD1. Germline V gene sequence: CDR1 KGHSH, CDR2 LQKENI. The CDR3 runs 15 residues. The V segment lost 3 bases and the J segment 8 bases; nucleotides outside the gene matches: 11. DNA of the CDR3: TGTGCCAGCTCACCCTTGGACAGGGAGGTGTGGGGCTACACCTTC. Translation gives CASSPLDREVWGYTF.

The J gene is TRBJ2-3, the V gene TRBV4-2; 7 nucleotides agree with TRBD2. Germline V gene sequence: CDR1 LGHNA, CDR2 YNFKEQ. With 1 base clipped from V and 1 base from J, the junction kept 14 bases outside the gene matches. The CDR3 has 19 amino acids. The CDR3 coding sequence is TGTGCCAGCAGCCAAGGGGCTACTGCTAGCGGACCGGGCACAGATACGCAGTATTTT. Its translation is CASSQGATASGPGTDTQYF.

In regard to this clone: Distinct nucleotide sequences in the sample also encode this CDR3. This rearrangement joins TRBV6-5 to TRBJ2-7; 8 nucleotides line up with TRBD2. From germline, CDR1 is MNHEY and CDR2 SVGAGI. V dropped 0 bases and J dropped 3; count of bases not matched to a gene: 4. This CDR3 spans 15 amino acids. CDR3 bases: TGTGCCAGCAGTTACTCGAGCAGCGGGAGCTACGAGCAGTACTTC. It encodes CASSYSSSGSYEQYF.

This chain uses TRBV12-3 or TRBV12-4 with TRBJ2-7, with a tentative D call TRBD2 (6 bases). The CDR3 contains 13 residues. V was clipped by 7 bases and J by 2 bases, with 12 bases between them. The CDR3 DNA follows: TGTGCCAGCACCTGGAGACTAGCCTACGAGCAGTACTTC. Residues: CASTWRLAYEQYF.

V and J are TRBV6-6 and TRBJ1-2, with D perhaps TRBD1 (6 bases). The CDR3 spans 14 residues. The germline gives CDR1 MNHNY, CDR2 SVGAGI (reference sequence). V shed 6 bases and J shed 10 bases, with 21 bases lying between them. DNA of the CDR3: TGTGCCAGCAGCCGGGACATGCCGAGTCGCGTCTACACCTTC. Translation: CASSRDMPSRVYTF.

The chain carries TRBV10-2 and TRBJ1-3; 10 bases align to TRBD1. The J segment lost 2 bases and the V segment lost 0 bases, leaving 1 base of the junction unmatched. The CDR3 is 16 amino acids. The germline V gene has CDR1 WSHSY and CDR2 SAAADI. This chain's CDR3 is CASSESGTGAGNTIYF. The CDR3 nucleotides read TGCGCCAGCAGTGAGTCGGGGACAGGGGCTGGAAACACCATATATTTT.

This clone occurred once. V gene TRBV30 combines with J gene TRBJ2-5, with a weak D call TRBD1 (6 bases). Germline values: CDR1 GTSNPN, CDR2 SVGIG (reference sequence). CDR3 size: 15 residues. V shed 3 bases and J shed 4 bases, with 18 bases lying between them. This CDR3 is CAWSRAGGGLETQYF. The CDR3 coding sequence is TGTGCCTGGAGCCGTGCTGGGGGCGGCCTAGAGACCCAGTACTTC.

The chain uses TRBV7-9 and TRBJ2-3; the D gene is possibly TRBD1 (5 bases). The CDR3 runs to 14 residues. CDR1 is SEHNR and CDR2 is FQNEAQ in the germline V gene (reference sequence). Trimming stripped 1 base from V and 4 bases from J, with 9 bases between. CDR3 in amino acids: CASSLVAGPDTQYF. The CDR3 DNA reads as TGTGCCAGCAGCTTAGTTGCAGGGCCAGATACGCAGTATTTT.

The chain uses TRBV30 and TRBJ1-1; the D is unclear. The CDR3 has 11 amino acids. The germline CDR1 and CDR2 sequences are GTSNPN and SVGIG (reference sequence). V dropped 0 bases and J dropped 8 bases, with 7 bases sitting between them. The CDR3 nucleotides are TGTGCCTGGAGTGTACTAAAGGAAGCTTTCTTT. Translating gives CAWSVLKEAFF.

This clone was detected only a few times. The chain uses TRBV24-1 and TRBJ2-3; 9 nucleotides agree with TRBD1. CDR3 length: 15 residues. Losses at the gene ends were 7 bases for V and 6 bases for J; bases not matched to a gene: 10. The germline CDR1 and CDR2 sequences are KGHDR and SFDVKD. The CDR3 nucleotides read TGTGCCACCAGCTCGGGGGGACAGGGTGGGGATACGCAGTATTTT. Protein product: CATSSGGQGGDTQYF.

The chain is built from TRBV10-3 and TRBJ1-5, with 8 bases matching TRBD1. CDR3 length: 17 amino acids. Unmatched junction bases numbered 7, after V lost 2 bases and J lost 1 base. CDR1 ENHRY and CDR2 SYGVKD come from the germline V gene. For the CDR3, the DNA is TGTGCCATCAGTGAGACCCGGACAGGGCAAAGCAATCAGCCCCAGCATTTT. This codes for CAISETRTGQSNQPQHF.

This sequence joins TRBV9 and TRBJ2-3; TRBD2 matches at 7 bases. The CDR3 runs 12 residues. Trimming took 2 bases from V and 6 from J; bases not matched to a gene: 0. Germline V gives CDR1 SGDLS, CDR2 YYNGEE. The CDR3 sequence: CASSVGGDTQYF. The CDR3 DNA reads TGTGCCAGCAGCGTGGGGGGGGATACGCAGTATTTT.

The chain recombines TRBV7-2 with TRBJ1-1; TRBD1 agrees at 12 bases. Trimming removed 5 bases from V and 4 bases from J; junction bases left unmatched: 5. Germline V CDR1 and CDR2: SGHTA, FQGNSA. This CDR3 is built from 15 residues. The CDR3 reads CASSPGTGGFTEAFF. CDR3 sequence (DNA): TGTGCCAGCAGCCCTGGGACAGGGGGCTTCACTGAAGCTTTCTTT. The entire variable domain, with the rest obtained from reference TRBV7-2 and TRBJ1-1, is as follows: GAGVSQSPSNKVTEKGKDVELRCDPISGHTALYWYRQSLGQGLEFLIYFQGNSAPDKSGLPSDRFSAERTGGSVSTLTIQRTQQEDSAVYLCASSPGTGGFTEAFFGQGTRLTVV.

V gene TRBV19 combines with J gene TRBJ1-4; 9 bases match TRBD1. Germline CDR1 reads LNHDA; CDR2 reads SQIVND (reference sequence). The CDR3 totals 14 residues. V shed 6 bases and J 5 bases; nucleotides not matched to a gene: 4. DNA for the CDR3: TGTGCCAGTAGCCCGACAGGGGGAAATGAAAAACTGTTTTTT. Amino acid sequence: CASSPTGGNEKLFF.